This TCR beta chain stems from a study of blood T cell repertoires in COVID-19. Background on the study: The United States, Italy and Spain provided the acute and convalescent COVID-19 samples. The analysed material was cDNA or gDNA that came from T cells, B-cell-depleted T cells, or PBMCs.

As originally analysed: Counts of nucleated cells, estimated from reference gene primer amplification, were obtained. Clones were sequenced by immunoSEQ multiplex PCR, and TCRdb holds only the in-frame ones, with some missing. V, J and clone size derive from that table, while D and trimming were established from the DNA sequence. This table holds around 300,000 clones, 75% to 90% found once. Cohort 3 recovery required two negative PCRs, clearance, or symptom resolution. V lost 0 bases and J lost 7; bases outside the gene matches: 13. CDR1 SGHDT and CDR2 YYEEEE come from the germline V gene. The CDR3 totals 19 residues.

The genes are TRBV5-6 and TRBJ2-4; 13 positions match TRBD2. The receptor was isolated from a woman under 30 who had recovered from COVID-19. The sequenced sample was PBMCs or T cells enriched from blood (not recorded which). In DNA, the CDR3 is TGTGCCAGCAGCTTGGCCTTCAGGACTAGCGGGAGAGGGCGGAACATTCAGTACTTC. It yields the protein CASSLAFRTSGRGRNIQYF.